These 29 T cell receptor beta chains were all obtained from the same sample, sequenced in a study of shared clonotypes between healthy human individuals. Only CD45RO-negative cells positively selected for CCR7 counted as naive CD8 cells, so terminally differentiated effector memory CD45RA+ cells were excluded. Repertoires were generated with immunoSEQ multiplex PCR, while TCRdb's copy carries only in-frame clones and drops some. The table shows nearly 2 million clones, with 85% to 95% occurring only once. Source material: naive CD8+ T cells sorted from blood. These receptors all stem from a man aged 18-30 years in good health.

The chain links TRBV27 to TRBJ1-5; 8 bases are shared with TRBD1. Germline lookup yields CDR1 MNHEY and CDR2 SMNVEV (reference sequence). The CDR3 covers 15 residues. The ends lost 6 bases at V and 3 bases at J; junction bases unmatched: 7. The CDR3 bases are TGTGCCAGCAGCAAGACAGGGGCCCTCAATCAGCCCCAGCATTTT. The encoded protein is CASSKTGALNQPQHF.

J is TRBJ2-2 and V is TRBV6-4; unclear D gene. The CDR3 is made up of 13 amino acids. Germline CDR1 and CDR2: MRHNA and SNTAGT. Trimming pared 6 bases from V and 3 bases from J, leaving 8 bases between. This CDR3 reads CASRSEDTGELFF. CDR3 DNA: TGTGCCAGCAGATCAGAAGACACCGGGGAGCTGTTTTTT.

DNA of the CDR3: TGTGCCAGCAGACTACCGGGCGAAGAGACCCAGTACTTC. This sequence encodes CASRLPGEETQYF. The genes are TRBV2 and TRBJ2-5; no clear D gene. This CDR3 comprises 13 residues. The germline CDR1 and CDR2 sequences are SNHLY and FYNNEI. Trimming pared 6 bases from V and 3 bases from J, leaving 11 bases between.

V gene TRBV29-1 combines with J gene TRBJ2-1, with 7 nucleotides matching TRBD1. Germline CDR1 reads SQVTM; CDR2 reads ANQGSEA. The V gene end was trimmed by 1 base and the J gene end by 2 bases; junction bases not matched to a gene: 5. The CDR3 is 15 amino acids. CDR3 coding DNA: TGCAGCGTTGAAGTTAGGGACAGTGCCTACAATGAGCAGTTCTTC. This sequence encodes CSVEVRDSAYNEQFF.

The chain joins TRBV9 to TRBJ1-3; a weak D match, TRBD1 (6 bases). Trimming shortened V by 0 bases and J by 8 bases, and 18 bases separated the two germline ends. CDR1 and CDR2 from the germline V gene are SGDLS and YYNGEE. This CDR3 comprises 16 residues. As DNA, the CDR3 is TGTGCCAGCAGCGTAGACCCGACACAGGGTAGGGACACCATATATTTT. Amino acid sequence: CASSVDPTQGRDTIYF.

Worth noting for this clone: A junction end diverges from the germline sequence, so it may reflect a read error. The rearrangement uses TRBV19 and TRBJ2-1; D ambiguous. Germline V lookup: CDR1 LNHDA, CDR2 SQIVND (reference sequence). The CDR3 runs to 13 residues. In DNA, the CDR3 is TGTGCGAGTACGACGCTACCCTACAATGAGCAGTTCTTC. Protein: CASTTLPYNEQFF.

The chain carries TRBV4-1 and TRBJ2-7, with 10 nucleotides matching TRBD2. The junction had 10 bases not matched to a gene; V was cut back by 0 bases and J by 5 bases. The germline CDR1 and CDR2 sequences are MGHRA and YSYEKL. The CDR3 totals 17 residues. The CDR3 nucleotides read TGCGCCAGCAGCCAAGATCCCCCTAGCGGGGGTTCGGACGAGCAGTACTTC. The encoded protein is CASSQDPPSGGSDEQYF.

The chain couples TRBV6-6 to TRBJ1-4; TRBD1 might be the D (5 bases). Germline assignment: CDR1 MNHNY and CDR2 SVGAGI (reference sequence). The CDR3 is made up of 16 amino acids. V was pared by 4 bases and J by 1 base, with 13 bases between. The CDR3 sequence is CASSLGGEGTNEKLFF. The CDR3 nucleotides read TGTGCCAGCAGTTTGGGGGGGGAGGGAACTAATGAAAAACTGTTTTTT.

The CDR3 bases are TGTGCCAGCTCACCGGGGACATTTGATAATTCACCCCTCCACTTT. The encoded protein is CASSPGTFDNSPLHF. The chain employs TRBV18 and TRBJ1-6; perhaps TRBD1 as D (6 bases). The germline V gene has CDR1 KGHSH and CDR2 LQKENI. This CDR3 is 15 amino acids long. Trimming removed 3 bases at V and 5 bases at J, with 11 bases between.

On this clone itself: Within the sample, other DNA sequences also encode this same CDR3. The chain employs TRBV28 and TRBJ1-1; D is ambiguous. CDR1 and CDR2 from the germline V gene are MDHEN and SYDVKM. This CDR3 is built from 15 residues. V was cut by 0 bases and J by 0 bases, with 8 bases left in between. This chain's CDR3 is CASSLWTGLNTEAFF. The CDR3 nucleotides are TGTGCCAGCAGTTTATGGACGGGCCTGAACACTGAAGCTTTCTTT.

The chain joins TRBV15 to TRBJ2-7; TRBD1 might be the D (5 bases). V was shortened by 3 bases and J by 3 bases, with 15 bases between the two germline ends. CDR1 is LNHNV, CDR2 YYDKDF, per germline (reference sequence). This CDR3 spans 15 amino acids. The CDR3 is CATSSLDSDIYEQYF. CDR3 bases: TGTGCCACCAGCAGCCTTGACAGTGATATCTACGAGCAGTACTTC.

The V and J genes are TRBV2 and TRBJ1-5; TRBD1 matches 7 bases. CDR1 SNHLY and CDR2 FYNNEI come from the germline V gene. The CDR3 totals 14 residues. After removal of 6 bases from V and 4 bases from J, the junction contained 6 bases not matched to a gene. As DNA, the CDR3 is TGTGCCAGCAGGGAATGGGACAGAAATCAGCCCCAGCATTTT. Protein product: CASREWDRNQPQHF.

This rearrangement joins TRBV5-1 to TRBJ2-6; the D is unclear. V lost 0 bases and J lost 1, with 11 bases in between. The CDR3 is made up of 17 amino acids. Looked up from germline, CDR1 is SGHRS and CDR2 is YFSETQ. The CDR3 loop is CASSLEGLLSGANVLTF. CDR3 coding DNA: TGCGCCAGCAGCTTGGAAGGGTTGCTTTCTGGGGCCAACGTCCTGACTTTC.

This clone has only one observation. This chain links TRBV11-2 with TRBJ1-6; perhaps TRBD1 as D (6 bases). Germline loops: CDR1 SGHAT, CDR2 FQNNGV. This CDR3 spans 17 amino acids. The ends were cut back, 0 bases at V and 8 bases at J, with 17 bases in the middle. This CDR3 reads CASSLDYTGYRDSPLHF. The CDR3 DNA reads as TGTGCCAGCAGCTTAGATTATACAGGGTATCGGGATTCACCCCTCCACTTT.

The J gene is TRBJ2-7, the V gene TRBV5-1; D not certain. CDR1 SGHRS and CDR2 YFSETQ come from the germline V gene. The CDR3 sequence is 13 residues long. Trimming cost V 0 bases and J 5 bases, with 9 bases left between them. DNA for the CDR3: TGCGCCAGCAGCTTGGTCCCTCGGGACGAGCAGTACTTC. Its translation is CASSLVPRDEQYF.

The gene calls are TRBV5-6 and TRBJ1-4, with D hard to call. The CDR3 length is 12 residues. Germline CDR1 and CDR2: SGHDT and YYEEEE. V shed 4 bases and J shed 7 bases, with 8 bases lying between them. The CDR3 DNA is TGTGCCAGCAGCCTCGAGAGTGAAAAACTGTTTTTT. Its translation is CASSLESEKLFF.

The V and J genes are TRBV4-3 and TRBJ1-1; TRBD1 agrees at 8 bases. The CDR3 covers 14 residues. Trimming cost V 4 bases and J 6 bases; bases outside gene matches: 7. From germline, CDR1 is LGHNA and CDR2 YSLEER. CDR3 protein: CASSPRTGQPEAFF. The CDR3 DNA follows: TGCGCCAGCAGCCCCCGGACAGGGCAACCTGAAGCTTTCTTT.

In this sample, this clone turned up once. The CDR3 nucleotides read TGTGCCGGTCAGGGGGACAATCCCTACGAGCAGTACTTC. Amino acids: CAGQGDNPYEQYF. The rearrangement uses TRBV7-9 and TRBJ2-7; 7 bases agree with TRBD1. CDR1 is SEHNR, CDR2 FQNEAQ, per germline (reference sequence). The trim removed 11 bases at V and 2 bases at J, leaving 9 bases unmatched. The CDR3 has 13 amino acids.

CDR3 in DNA: TGTGCCAGTAGGTTTGGCAATCAGCCCCAGCATTTT. This codes for CASRFGNQPQHF. J is TRBJ1-5 and V is TRBV19; D gene unclear. Germline V lookup: CDR1 LNHDA, CDR2 SQIVND (reference sequence). The CDR3 runs to 12 residues. V lost 6 bases and J lost 2, with 5 bases in between.

This chain connects TRBV2 to TRBJ2-7; D perhaps matches TRBD2 (6 bases). CDR1 is SNHLY and CDR2 is FYNNEI in the germline V gene. The CDR3 contains 14 residues. The ends were cut back, 0 bases at V and 2 bases at J, with 8 bases in the middle. This CDR3 reads CASSEARGPYEQYF. CDR3 nucleotide sequence: TGTGCCAGCAGTGAAGCGCGGGGTCCCTACGAGCAGTACTTC.

The DNA of the CDR3 is TGCGCCAGCAGCCAAGACGGGGGGTATAATGAAAAACTGTTTTTT. It codes for CASSQDGGYNEKLFF. This chain connects TRBV4-1 to TRBJ1-4; D is perhaps TRBD1 (5 bases). The CDR3 runs 15 residues. Per germline, CDR1 MGHRA and CDR2 YSYEKL. Trimming stripped 0 bases from V and 4 bases from J, with 9 bases between.

This chain connects TRBV4-1 to TRBJ2-7; D gene ambiguous. Germline values: CDR1 MGHRA, CDR2 YSYEKL. The CDR3 spans 15 residues. Trimming took off 7 bases at V and 7 bases at J, with 23 bases between the two ends. As DNA, the CDR3 is TGCGCCAGCACCCCCAGCCCGCTATCTGAGGCTGAGCAGTACTTC. This codes for CASTPSPLSEAEQYF.

The chain uses TRBV6-5 and TRBJ2-7; maybe TRBD2 (6 bases). Trimming shortened V by 2 bases and J by 5 bases, and 13 bases separated the two germline ends. The CDR3 covers 14 residues. Germline CDR1 MNHEY, CDR2 SVGAGI. CDR3 amino acids: CASSYLWGVHEQYF. As DNA, the CDR3 is TGTGCCAGCAGTTACCTTTGGGGGGTCCACGAGCAGTACTTC.

The chain combines TRBV5-6 with TRBJ2-1; a possible D gene is TRBD1 (7 bases). V gave up 4 bases and J gave up 1 base, with 9 bases separating them. The CDR3 consists of 14 residues. The V gene's germline CDR1 is SGHDT and CDR2 YYEEEE. Here the CDR3 DNA reads TGTGCCAGCAGCCAGGGGGGTTCCTACAATGAGCAGTTCTTC. It codes for CASSQGGSYNEQFF.

The chain employs TRBV5-6 and TRBJ2-5, with D possibly being TRBD1 or TRBD2 (5 bases each). V was cut by 1 base and J by 3 bases, with 16 bases left in between. This CDR3 is built from 16 residues. From germline, CDR1 is SGHDT and CDR2 YYEEEE. CDR3 sequence (DNA): TGTGCCAGCAGCTTGATTTTTGGGGGTCAGGAAGAGACCCAGTACTTC. This encodes CASSLIFGGQEETQYF.

About this clone: This sample includes further DNA sequences coding for the same CDR3. The rearrangement links TRBV27 to TRBJ2-7, with D perhaps matching TRBD1 (5 bases). Germline V gene lookup returns CDR1 MNHEY and CDR2 SMNVEV (reference sequence). The CDR3 extends over 13 amino acids. Trimming took 3 bases from V and 2 from J, leaving 8 bases between them. CDR3 sequence reads: CASSLQGTYEQYF. The CDR3 coding sequence is TGTGCCAGCAGTTTGCAGGGCACCTACGAGCAGTACTTC.

As concerns this clone: The sample holds other DNA sequences that translate to the same CDR3. V and J are TRBV7-9 and TRBJ2-1; D is unresolved. There are 11 residues in the CDR3. V gave up 3 bases and J gave up 7 bases, with 4 bases separating them. Germline lookup yields CDR1 SEHNR and CDR2 FQNEAQ (reference sequence). CDR3 protein: CASSLNNEQFF. In DNA form, the CDR3 reads TGTGCCAGCAGCTTGAATAATGAGCAGTTCTTC.

The rearrangement links TRBV10-1 to TRBJ2-5; TRBD2 aligns across 7 bases. Unmatched junction bases numbered 13, after V lost 10 bases and J lost 2 bases. The CDR3 sequence is 15 residues long. CDR1 is WNHNN, CDR2 SYGVQD, per germline (reference sequence). The CDR3 spells CATLDRSGLQETQYF. The CDR3 DNA is TGCGCCACCCTAGACCGGTCGGGACTACAAGAGACCCAGTACTTC.

This clone was counted only a few times. Other DNA sequences within the sample encode an identical CDR3. J is TRBJ2-2 and V is TRBV27; D not certain. CDR1 is MNHEY, CDR2 SMNVEV, per germline (reference sequence). The CDR3 runs to 14 residues. Trimming shortened V by 3 bases and J by 1 base, and 6 bases separated the two germline ends. The CDR3 reads CASSFGLNTGELFF. In DNA, the CDR3 is TGTGCCAGCAGTTTTGGGTTGAACACCGGGGAGCTGTTTTTT.